This paragraph covers one TCR beta chain sequence. Its antigen remains unidentified. CDR3 length equals 13 residues. CDR1 and CDR2 (germline): SNHLY, FYNNEI. Trimming stripped 6 bases from V and 5 bases from J, with 11 bases between. This sample stems from a study of T cell responses to AZD1222 COVID-19 vaccine. TCRdb's copy holds only in-frame clones and misses some; the assay was immunoSEQ multiplex PCR. This sample has about 83,000 clones, with 85% to 95% found just once. Study-level points and caveats: Two AZD1222 administrations were followed by greater Spike-specific TCR breadth and depth. Females made up more of the donors, who were largely white British, and clonal diversity may have come out too low. Vaccine-associated CD4 TCRs spanned spike, dominant at 160-218 and 743-854.

V usage is TRBV2 and J usage is TRBJ2-1, with D possibly TRBD2 on 5 matching bases. The sequencing here drew on peripheral blood, taken 28 days after the second AZD1222 dose. This receptor was taken from an adult who received the AZD1222 COVID-19 vaccine. The DNA for the CDR3 is TGTGCCAGCAGGGACTCCCTCGACAATGAGCAGTTCTTC. It is translated as CASRDSLDNEQFF.